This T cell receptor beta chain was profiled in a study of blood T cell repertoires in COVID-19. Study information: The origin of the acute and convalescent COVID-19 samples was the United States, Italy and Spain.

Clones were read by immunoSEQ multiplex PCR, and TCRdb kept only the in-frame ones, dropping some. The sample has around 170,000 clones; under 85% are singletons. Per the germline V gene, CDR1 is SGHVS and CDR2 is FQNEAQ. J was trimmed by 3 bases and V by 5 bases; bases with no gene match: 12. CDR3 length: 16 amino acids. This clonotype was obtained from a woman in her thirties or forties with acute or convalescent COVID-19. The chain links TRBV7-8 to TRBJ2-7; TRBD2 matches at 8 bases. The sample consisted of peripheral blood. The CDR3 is CASSPGGAEVSYEQYF. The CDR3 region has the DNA TGTGCCAGCAGCCCCGGGGGGGCGGAGGTTAGCTACGAGCAGTACTTC.